The present T cell receptor (beta chain) was sequenced within a study of control samples from healthy donors and cancer patients. Clones were read by immunoSEQ multiplex PCR, and TCRdb kept only the in-frame ones, dropping some. The sample has roughly 89,000 clones; around 91% are singletons. The CDR3 length is 15 residues. Germline CDR1 SGHTA, CDR2 FQGNSA. Trimming took 0 bases from V and 4 from J; bases not matched to a gene: 6. The sample comprised blood. The source is a man aged 50 to 60 in good health. The chain recombines TRBV7-2 with TRBJ2-7, with 7 positions matching TRBD2. The CDR3 nucleotides read TGTGCCAGCAGCTTAGCGCCCGGGACTACGTACGAGCAGTACTTC. Translating gives CASSLAPGTTYEQYF. Combining the CDR3 with reference TRBV7-2 and TRBJ2-7 gives the whole variable domain GAGVSQSPSNKVTEKGKDVELRCDPISGHTALYWYRQSLGQGLEFLIYFQGNSAPDKSGLPSDRFSAERTGGSVSTLTIQRTQQEDSAVYLCASSLAPGTTYEQYFGPGTRLTVT.